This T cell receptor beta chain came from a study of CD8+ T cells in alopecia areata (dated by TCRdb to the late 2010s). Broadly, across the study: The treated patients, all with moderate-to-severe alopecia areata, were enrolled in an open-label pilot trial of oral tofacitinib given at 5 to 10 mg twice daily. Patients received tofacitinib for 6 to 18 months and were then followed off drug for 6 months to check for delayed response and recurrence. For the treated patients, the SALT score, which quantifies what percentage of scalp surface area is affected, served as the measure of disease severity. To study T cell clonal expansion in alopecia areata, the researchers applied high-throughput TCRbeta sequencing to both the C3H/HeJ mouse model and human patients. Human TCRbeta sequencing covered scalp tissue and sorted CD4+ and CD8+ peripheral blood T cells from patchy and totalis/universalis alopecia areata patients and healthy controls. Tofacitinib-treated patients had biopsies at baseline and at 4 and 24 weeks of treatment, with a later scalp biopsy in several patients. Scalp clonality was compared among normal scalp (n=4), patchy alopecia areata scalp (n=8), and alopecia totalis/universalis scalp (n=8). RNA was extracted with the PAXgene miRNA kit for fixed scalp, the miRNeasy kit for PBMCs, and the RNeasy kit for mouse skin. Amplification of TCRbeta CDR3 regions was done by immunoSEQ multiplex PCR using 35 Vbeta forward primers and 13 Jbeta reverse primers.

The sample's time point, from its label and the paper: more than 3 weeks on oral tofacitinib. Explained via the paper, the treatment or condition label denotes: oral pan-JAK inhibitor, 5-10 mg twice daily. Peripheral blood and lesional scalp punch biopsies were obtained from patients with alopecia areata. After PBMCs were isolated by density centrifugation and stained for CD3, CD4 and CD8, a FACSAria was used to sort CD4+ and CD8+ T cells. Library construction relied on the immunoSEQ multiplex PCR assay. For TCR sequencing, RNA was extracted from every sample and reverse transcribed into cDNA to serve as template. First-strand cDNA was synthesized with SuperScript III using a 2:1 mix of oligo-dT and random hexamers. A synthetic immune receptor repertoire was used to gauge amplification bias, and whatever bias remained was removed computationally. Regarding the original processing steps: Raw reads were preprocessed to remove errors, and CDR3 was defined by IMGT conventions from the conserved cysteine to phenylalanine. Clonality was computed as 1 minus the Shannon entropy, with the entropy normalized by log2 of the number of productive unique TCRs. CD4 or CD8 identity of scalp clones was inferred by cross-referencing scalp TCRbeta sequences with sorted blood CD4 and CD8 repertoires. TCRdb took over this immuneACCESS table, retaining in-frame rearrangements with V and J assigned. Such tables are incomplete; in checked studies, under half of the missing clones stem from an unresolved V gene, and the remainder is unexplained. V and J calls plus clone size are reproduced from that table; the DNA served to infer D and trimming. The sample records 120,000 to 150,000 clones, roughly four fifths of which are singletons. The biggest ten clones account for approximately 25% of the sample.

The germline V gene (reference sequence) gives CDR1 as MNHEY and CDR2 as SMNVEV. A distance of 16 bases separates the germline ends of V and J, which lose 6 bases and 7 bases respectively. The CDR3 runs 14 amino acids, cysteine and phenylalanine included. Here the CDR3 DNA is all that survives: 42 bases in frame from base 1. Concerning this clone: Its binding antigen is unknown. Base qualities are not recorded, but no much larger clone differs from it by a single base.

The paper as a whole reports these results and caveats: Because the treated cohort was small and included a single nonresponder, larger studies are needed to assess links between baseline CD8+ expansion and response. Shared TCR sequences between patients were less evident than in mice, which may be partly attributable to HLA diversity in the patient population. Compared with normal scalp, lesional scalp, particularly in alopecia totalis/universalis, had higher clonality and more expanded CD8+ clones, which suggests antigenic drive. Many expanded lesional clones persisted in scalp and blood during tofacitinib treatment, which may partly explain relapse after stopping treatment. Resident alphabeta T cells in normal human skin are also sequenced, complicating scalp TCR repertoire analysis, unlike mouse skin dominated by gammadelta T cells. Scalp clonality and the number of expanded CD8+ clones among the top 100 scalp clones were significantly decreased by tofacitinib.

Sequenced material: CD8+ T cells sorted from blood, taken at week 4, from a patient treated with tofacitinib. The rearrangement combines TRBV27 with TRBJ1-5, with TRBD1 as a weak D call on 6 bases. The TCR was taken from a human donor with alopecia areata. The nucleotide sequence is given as TGTGCCAGCAGCCGATACGGGGGCGACCAGCCCCAGCATTTT. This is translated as CASSRYGGDQPQHF.